What follows is one T cell receptor beta chain and its context. The antigen it recognizes is unknown. It has no much larger one-base neighbor in the sample; base qualities were not kept. The sample originates from a study of cytomegalovirus exposure and HLA in healthy donors (TCRdb year 2017). Study-wide context: In an earlier analysis of 450 to 750 of the donors, approximately 260 Gb of sequence data and 90 million to 120 million unique TCR beta sequences from roughly 190 million T cells were reported. Along with the roughly 670-subject first cohort, a separate validation cohort of over 90 different subjects was used. In a later analysis, previously published TCR beta repertoires from several hundred donors were re-analyzed and high-resolution HLA genotyping was added so that TCR occurrence patterns could be studied. Both class I and class II loci were covered by HLA typing, at four-digit resolution. The study was designed to test whether signatures of past pathogen exposure could be identified by cataloging public T cell receptors. Alongside the repertoire data, information on donor age, sex, ethnicity and CMV serostatus was compiled. Genome-wide SNP genotypes for about 60% of the 666 donors were used in a later genetic analysis, which treated that subset as a discovery cohort. Rather than using new phenotypic data, the later analysis identified candidate immune exposures from TCR beta sequences and from how often those sequences occurred across donors. To predict cytomegalovirus infection status, the study combined high-throughput TCR immunosequencing, statistical association of individual TCRs with disease status, and machine learning. The T cell repertoires of some 670 subjects were profiled by immunosequencing and related to cytomegalovirus serostatus. An early release that covered around 590 HLA-typed donors contained about 300 gigabases of sequencing data and approximately 85 million unique TCR sequences. Roughly five DR-DQ haplotypes were handled as single units for association and clustering because linkage in the cohort was strong. Of the 398 genotyped donors, about 80% fell in the genetic ancestry cluster associated with self-reported Caucasian donors. All discovery cohort repertoires had been generated on a single sequencing platform. The number of donors typed differed by locus, with about 629-630 for A, B, C, DRB1 and DQB1, around 500 for DQA1, approximately 570 for DPA1, and 450 to 480 for DPB1. An earlier analysis of 500 to 750 of the donors applied high-throughput TCR beta sequencing to assess whether each TCR beta V gene segment acted as functional or pseudogenic. On average, roughly 200,000 unique TCR beta nucleotide sequences were sequenced per donor among 398 genotyped donors of the cohort, with around 19% of those sequences being non-productive. Paper-wide results and their limitations: A cluster of highly shared sequence variants was judged likely to be a technical artifact of the sequencing pipeline. A later analysis associated some 17,000 TCR beta sequences with specific HLA alleles at a false discovery rate of 0.05. A further reported finding was that TCR beta sequences accurately predicted the HLA-A and HLA-B alleles for most subjects in the first cohort. A later analysis found that TCR association rates varied across HLA loci, with DRB1 alleles showing the most associated TCRs and HLA-C alleles the fewest. In a later analysis, most CMV-associated TCR beta chains were found to appear HLA-restricted, with HLA associations seemingly driven largely by CMV exposure. Assigning TCR associations to individual alleles was difficult when HLA alleles, especially DR and DQ, strongly co-occurred. In a later analysis, HLA-associated TCR beta chains were found to be more clonally expanded and to have lower generation probabilities than equally common non-associated chains. The study gave a list of about 150 TCR beta chains associated with cytomegalovirus. Because HLA typing was missing for some donors at each locus, association tests included only the typed subset. Because counts were too low, roughly 16 rarely observed V segments, including chromosome 9 orphons, were excluded from the earlier analysis of 500 to 700 of the donors. Immune exposure information for the cohort was limited to CMV serostatus. This cohort had only TCR beta chains sequenced, and the lack of alpha or paired-chain data limited which features could be detected. While some public TCRs were present in many individuals, most TCR sequences turned up only very rarely across donors. In a later analysis, several top co-occurrence clusters were reported to appear linked to parvovirus B19, influenza, CMV and Epstein-Barr virus. The presence/absence analyses assumed that sequencing depth was roughly uniform across donors, and that assumption may not be true. Linkage disequilibrium might explain the correlated functional status among segregating V segments, but an unknown experimental factor could not be excluded. V-gene and J-gene trimming of TCR beta chains was associated with a missense DCLRE1C variant in a later genetic analysis, and the association was replicated in an independent cohort. The authors suggested that the approach could potentially be generalized to other disease states and immunological phenotypes. In a later genetic analysis, fewer N-insertions in productive TCRs were reported among donors in an Asian-associated ancestry cluster than the roughly 640-donor mean. In vitro tests confirmed that a few of the cytomegalovirus-associated TCR beta chains recognize cytomegalovirus antigens. An earlier analysis of approximately 500 of the donors showed that most TCR beta V segments appeared in productive rearrangements either about 90% or about 30% of the time, which broadly matched IMGT annotations. The classifier was reported to diagnose cytomegalovirus status with high specificity and sensitivity in both the original and validation cohorts.

The cohort comprised 550 to 700 healthy bone marrow donors. Cohort members were all nominally healthy when sampled, although unrecorded immune exposures were likely present. The donor was CMV seronegative and was included in the group of about 400 seronegative cohort members. A peripheral blood sample was provided by each donor, and peripheral blood mononuclear cells were used for TCR beta sequencing. The Qiagen DNeasy Blood Extraction Kit was used to extract genomic DNA from the blood cell samples. The library was produced with the immunoSEQ multiplex PCR assay. The multiplex PCR relied on a mix of 60 forward primers for TCR Vbeta segments and 13 reverse primers for TCR Jbeta segments. The CDR3 region of rearranged TCR beta genes was amplified from genomic DNA by a multiplex PCR assay. The amplified TCR beta libraries were sequenced on the Illumina HiSeq System as 87-base-pair reads. The study's own analysis went as follows. A later analysis counted tens of millions of unique TCR beta chains across the 550 to 750 repertoires, and roughly 9.9 million of these chains were shared by at least two donors. A nearest-neighbor algorithm error-corrected the raw reads and collapsed the reads into unique sequences, merging closely related sequences to remove PCR and sequencing errors. To assign V, D and J gene segments, CDR3 sequences were aligned to IMGT reference sequences. For a sequence to be retained, a match of at least six nucleotides was required to both a V gene segment and a J gene segment. Rearrangements were called productive when the CDR3 lacked stop codons and stayed in frame with V and J; all others were non-productive. Following IMGT convention, CDR3 was defined as the stretch from the second conserved V-encoded cysteine up to the conserved J-encoded phenylalanine. In an earlier analysis of some 550 of the donors, sequences lacking an unambiguous match to a single V gene segment were excluded. An earlier analysis of fewer than 750 of the donors classified V segments as functional when productive rearrangements were above 56.7% and as segregating when the standard deviation between donors was above 5%. A statistical classification framework was developed to diagnose cytomegalovirus status using the catalog of TCR beta chain sequences. In a later analysis, V and J genes were assigned by comparing TCR nucleotide sequences against IMGT/GENE-DB human TR gene sequences. Using the TCRdist pipeline, a later analysis assigned CDR3 sequences along with most-parsimonious VDJ recombination scenarios. In a later analysis, each TCR beta chain was defined by its CDR3 amino acid sequence together with its V-gene family, and reads lacking a unique V-gene family were excluded. In a later analysis, approximately 590 highly shared, low-generation-probability nucleotide sequences were removed to address suspected cross-contamination and a sequencing artifact. A later analysis calculated a clonal expansion index for each public chain from normalized within-repertoire ranks of inferred template counts. In a later analysis, generation probabilities were computed with a VDJ recombination model fitted to out-of-frame rearrangements, and the resulting probabilities were checked against IGoR. A later analysis scored TCR-TCR, TCR-HLA and TCR-CMV co-occurrence with hypergeometric tests, applying a repertoire-size bias correction to TCR pairs. A later analysis estimated false discovery rates by permuting HLA or CMV assignments 20 times. In a later analysis, co-occurring TCRs were grouped using DBSCAN, with TCRdist sequence similarity added in when clustering inside HLA-allele-positive subsets. Co-occurrence clustering excluded repertoires with fewer than 30,000 or more than 120,000 public chains, plus five with anomalous nucleotide sharing. In TCRdb, the immuneACCESS table is reduced to in-frame sequences with V and J assigned. These tables do not hold every clone; where another copy was compared, an unresolved V gene accounts for under half, and the others remain unexplained. That table furnishes V, J and clone size, whereas the DNA furnished D and trimming. This sample holds 120,000 to 150,000 clones; approximately 79% were observed only once. Under 3% of the sample is taken by the ten largest.

The sample consisted of PBMCs. The TCR was taken from a woman aged 25-40 years in good health and CMV-seronegative.

The base sequence is TGTGCCAGCAGTCGGGGGGCCTACGAGCAGTACTTC. This is translated as CASSRGAYEQYF. The chain joins TRBV7-2 to TRBJ2-7; 7 bases in the junction line up with TRBD2. V is cut back by 6 bases and J by 2 bases, with 1 base in the junction unmatched. According to the germline V gene, CDR1 reads SGHTA and CDR2 reads FQGNSA. Counted from cysteine to phenylalanine, this CDR3 has 12 amino acids. The retained sequence is limited to the CDR3, 36 bases, with the frame set at the first base.